The 9 T cell receptor beta chains below were found in one sample sequenced in a study of CD8+CD57+ T cells in acquired aplastic anemia. By flow cytometry, patients selected for sequencing had shown an expansion of CD8+CD57+ cells. Template material for TCR beta VDJ and CDR3 profiling consisted of genomic DNA. One entry per CDR3 protein, called by TCRdb with MiXCR from the reads. The sample consists of hundreds of thousands of distinct CDR3 sequences, 40% to 50% of them appearing once. The sequenced material came from sorted CD4+, CD8+, or CD8+CD57+ T cells (not recorded which) from PBMCs. The receptors were gathered from a human donor with aplastic anemia.

This clonotype was found once. With a much larger clone just one base away, this may be a read error. The J gene is TRBJ2-3, the V gene TRBV7-3, with 7 nucleotides matching TRBD2. Germline CDR1 is SGHTA and CDR2 is FQGTGA. The CDR3 covers 16 residues. CDR3: CASSPWGGEATGTQYF. CDR3 DNA sequence: TGTGCCAGCAGCCCCTGGGGGGGGGAGGCTACAGGTACGCAGTATTTT.

This chain uses TRBV2 with TRBJ1-2; TRBD1 aligns across 8 bases. The germline gives CDR1 SNHLY, CDR2 FYNNEI. The CDR3 consists of 15 residues. Unmatched junction bases numbered 10, after V lost 7 bases and J lost 3 bases. For the CDR3, the DNA is TGTGCCAGCATCTCAGACAGGGGAATCGACTATGGCTACACCTTC. This sequence encodes CASISDRGIDYGYTF.

Ten or more counts support this clonotype. This chain links TRBV29-1 with TRBJ2-1; D may be TRBD1 or TRBD2 (7 bases each). The CDR3 is 13 amino acids. Germline V gene data show CDR1 as SQVTM and CDR2 as ANQGSEA. V was shortened by 4 bases and J by 6 bases, with 13 bases between the two germline ends. The DNA for the CDR3 is TGCAGCGTTGCAGGGGGACTAACCAATGAGCAGTTCTTC. The encoded protein is CSVAGGLTNEQFF.

This clonotype was recorded at least ten times. V and J are TRBV12-3 or TRBV12-4 and TRBJ1-2; D is unresolved. The CDR3 sequence is 15 residues long. V was trimmed by 1 base and J by 1 base, leaving 10 bases between them. For the CDR3, the DNA is TGTGCCAGCAGTTTAGGCGCAGGACGTAACTATGGCTACACCTTC. This gives the protein CASSLGAGRNYGYTF.

This clonotype was counted many times. The chain has TRBV5-8 and TRBJ2-7; 7 bases fit TRBD1. This CDR3 region has 14 residues. The J segment lost 6 bases and the V segment lost 3 bases, leaving 9 bases of the junction unmatched. Germline-derived CDR1 and CDR2 are SGHTS and YDEGEE. Here the CDR3 reads CASSYRGLGSEQYF. The DNA for the CDR3 is TGTGCCAGCAGCTACAGGGGCTTGGGAAGCGAGCAGTACTTC.

The chain is built from TRBV19 and TRBJ1-4; the D is unclear. Per germline, CDR1 LNHDA and CDR2 SQIVND (reference sequence). The CDR3 sequence is 15 residues long. The V end was cut by 1 base, the J end by 4 bases, with 10 bases between. The CDR3 protein is CASSIAANLNEKLFF. The CDR3 DNA follows: TGTGCCAGTAGTATAGCGGCGAATCTTAATGAAAAACTGTTTTTT.

The V call is TRBV30, the J call TRBJ1-5; 10 positions match TRBD1. The CDR3 sequence is 15 residues long. The ends lost 3 bases at V and 2 bases at J; junction bases unmatched: 4. Germline V gene sequence: CDR1 GTSNPN, CDR2 SVGIG (reference sequence). This CDR3 reads CAWSSGTGGNQPQHF. CDR3 coding DNA: TGTGCCTGGAGCAGCGGGACAGGGGGCAATCAGCCCCAGCATTTT.

This chain uses TRBV7-9 with TRBJ2-7; 11 bases fit TRBD2. J lost 6 bases, V lost 6 bases, and 10 bases had no gene match. Germline CDR1 is SEHNR and CDR2 is FQNEAQ (reference sequence). This CDR3 region has 15 residues. CDR3 in DNA: TGTGCCAGCAGAATAAAACCGGGACTAGCGGCCGAGCAGTACTTC. It specifies CASRIKPGLAAEQYF. Looking up the rest from reference TRBV7-9 and TRBJ2-7 gives the full variable domain: DTGVSQNPRHKITKRGQNVTFRCDPISEHNRLYWYRQTLGQGPEFLTYFQNEAQLEKSRLLSDRFSAERPKGSFSTLEIQRTEQGDSAMYLCASRIKPGLAAEQYFGPGTRLTVT.

The chain employs TRBV7-9 and TRBJ1-6; 7 bases fit TRBD1. This CDR3 comprises 14 residues. From germline, CDR1 is SEHNR and CDR2 FQNEAQ (reference sequence). The V gene end was trimmed by 6 bases and the J gene end by 7 bases; junction bases not matched to a gene: 6. The CDR3 protein is CASSLTGENSPLHF. The DNA of the CDR3 is TGTGCCAGCAGTTTAACAGGGGAGAATTCACCCCTCCACTTT.